Below are 31 T cell receptor beta chains sequenced from a single sample in a study of early T cells in non-severe SARS-CoV-2 infection. MiXCR was run by TCRdb on the 5' RACE reads, yielding one entry per CDR3 protein. The sample yields about 60,000 distinct CDR3 sequences, 10% to 15% seen once. Sample: whole blood. The receptors originated from an adult who was a healthcare worker with PCR-confirmed SARS-CoV-2 infection or an uninfected control (not recorded which).

This clonotype has more than one count but fewer than ten. The chain uses TRBV7-8 and TRBJ2-1; no clear D gene. This CDR3 is 13 amino acids long. CDR1 is SGHVS and CDR2 is FQNEAQ in the germline V gene. Trimming took off 1 base at V and 10 bases at J, with 11 bases between the two ends. The CDR3 coding sequence is TGTGCCAGCAGCTTAGTACTACCACAAGAGCAGTTCTTC. Its protein is CASSLVLPQEQFF. Complete variable domain (other parts from reference TRBV7-8 and TRBJ2-1): GAGVSQSPRYKVAKRGQDVALRCDPISGHVSLFWYQQALGQGPEFLTYFQNEAQLDKSGLPSDRFFAERPEGSVSTLKIQRTQQEDSAVYLCASSLVLPQEQFFGPGTRLTVL.

This clonotype has at least ten counts. The rearrangement uses TRBV3-1 and TRBJ2-1; the D gene is possibly TRBD2 (6 bases). Trimming took off 0 bases at V and 4 bases at J, with 13 bases between the two ends. Germline CDR1 LGHDT, CDR2 YNNKEL (reference sequence). This CDR3 has 16 amino acids. The CDR3 coding sequence is TGTGCCAGCAGCCAAGATCTTAGCGGCCAGTACAATGAGCAGTTCTTC. Translating it yields CASSQDLSGQYNEQFF.

This clonotype ranks as medium-sized (0.01 to 0.1%). The chain recombines TRBV11-2 with TRBJ2-7, with D perhaps TRBD1 (7 bases). Germline-derived CDR1 and CDR2 are SGHAT and FQNNGV. The CDR3 length is 13 residues. V gave up 7 bases and J gave up 7 bases, with 17 bases separating them. Written as DNA, the CDR3 is TGTGCCAGCACCCTCGGAGGGGGCGGAGAGCAGTACTTC. Its translation: CASTLGGGGEQYF.

As regards this clonotype: The junction does not match germline at one end; this may be a read error. V and J are TRBV3-1 and TRBJ1-2; D is unresolved. Germline V gene sequence: CDR1 LGHDT, CDR2 YNNKEL (reference sequence). The CDR3 has 16 residues. CDR3 sequence: CASSQDRRYTNDGYTF. CDR3 coding DNA: TGTGCCAGCAGCCAAGACCGACGCTATACTAACGATGGCTACACCTTC.

This clonotype has only a few counts. The V gene is TRBV27, the J gene TRBJ2-7, with 8 nucleotides matching TRBD1. This CDR3 comprises 14 residues. The germline CDR1 and CDR2 sequences are MNHEY and SMNVEV (reference sequence). V dropped 4 bases and J dropped 2; count of bases not matched to a gene: 4. The CDR3 region has the DNA TGTGCCAGCAGTTCGGGACAGGTTACCTACGAGCAGTACTTC. It specifies CASSSGQVTYEQYF.

The chain links TRBV6-6 to TRBJ2-5, with TRBD1 as a possible D gene (6 bases). There are 13 residues in the CDR3. Germline V lookup: CDR1 MNHNY, CDR2 SVGAGI (reference sequence). Trimming left V 6 bases short and J 9 bases short, with 17 bases between. CDR3 protein: CASRGKTGTAQYF. The DNA for the CDR3 is TGTGCCAGCAGAGGAAAAACAGGGACCGCCCAGTACTTC.

The chain uses TRBV5-1 and TRBJ2-1; D gene unclear. The CDR3 is 15 residues long. Deletions cut 0 bases from V and 1 base from J, with 8 bases between. Per the germline V gene, CDR1 is SGHRS and CDR2 is YFSETQ. CDR3 in DNA: TGCGCCAGCAGCTTGGTCAGCCTTTCCTACAATGAGCAGTTCTTC. Amino acids: CASSLVSLSYNEQFF. The full variable domain, completed using reference TRBV5-1 and TRBJ2-1, is KAGVTQTPRYLIKTRGQQVTLSCSPISGHRSVSWYQQTPGQGLQFLFEYFSETQRNKGNFPGRFSGRQFSNSRSEMNVSTLELGDSALYLCASSLVSLSYNEQFFGPGTRLTVL.

J is TRBJ1-1 and V is TRBV20-1; possibly TRBD1 for D (5 bases). CDR1 and CDR2 from the germline V gene are DFQATT and SNEGSKA (reference sequence). Trimming pared 0 bases from V and 1 base from J, leaving 9 bases between. CDR3 size: 14 residues. CDR3: CSARDEGPNTEAFF. The DNA for the CDR3 is TGCAGTGCTAGAGATGAGGGGCCGAACACTGAAGCTTTCTTT.

This clonotype was observed a few times. The chain uses TRBV20-1 and TRBJ2-5; weak D call: TRBD2 (5 bases). V was clipped by 6 bases and J by 5 bases, with 7 bases between them. This CDR3 is 10 amino acids long. Germline assignment: CDR1 DFQATT and CDR2 SNEGSKA (reference sequence). The CDR3: CSAAAETQYF. The CDR3, as DNA: TGCAGTGCAGCGGCGGAGACCCAGTACTTC.

The chain uses TRBV3-1 and TRBJ1-1, with D perhaps TRBD1 (5 bases). Germline values: CDR1 LGHDT, CDR2 YNNKEL (reference sequence). The CDR3 contains 17 residues. V was pared by 1 base and J by 6 bases, with 21 bases between. The CDR3 sequence: CASSQVWAGTSRAEAFF. The CDR3 coding sequence is TGTGCCAGCAGCCAAGTGTGGGCGGGGACCTCGAGGGCTGAAGCTTTCTTT.

This clonotype was seen ten or more times. V gene TRBV7-3 combines with J gene TRBJ2-2, with a possible D match to TRBD1 (6 bases). This CDR3 is built from 19 residues. Looked up from germline, CDR1 is SGHTA and CDR2 is FQGTGA. V was shortened by 2 bases and J by 0 bases, with 19 bases between the two germline ends. The CDR3 loop reads CASSLDLRGPGPNTGELFF. The CDR3 bases are TGTGCCAGCAGCTTAGATCTCAGGGGACCTGGACCGAACACCGGGGAGCTGTTTTTT.

This clonotype was recorded at least ten times. The CDR3 coding sequence is TGCAGTGCTAGACCTCGACAGGGTGATAACTATGGCTACACCTTC. Its protein product is CSARPRQGDNYGYTF. V gene TRBV20-1 combines with J gene TRBJ1-2; TRBD1 matches 7 bases. Germline CDR1 is DFQATT and CDR2 is SNEGSKA (reference sequence). With 2 bases clipped from V and 1 base from J, the junction kept 7 bases outside the gene matches. This CDR3 has 15 residues.

The chain employs TRBV14 and TRBJ2-2; D uncertain. The CDR3 length is 14 residues. V was clipped by 1 base and J by 6 bases, with 9 bases between them. CDR1 SGHDN and CDR2 FVKESK come from the germline V gene. The CDR3 sequence is CASSQGLLPGELFF. The DNA of the CDR3 is TGTGCCAGCAGCCAAGGACTCCTCCCCGGGGAGCTGTTTTTT.

The table lists this clonotype with a few counts. The J gene is TRBJ2-5, the V gene TRBV2, with D perhaps assigned TRBD1 or TRBD2 (5 bases each). V was cut by 8 bases and J by 5 bases, with 12 bases left in between. This CDR3 is 12 amino acids long. Germline loops: CDR1 SNHLY, CDR2 FYNNEI. This CDR3 reads CASGWGMETQYF. CDR3 bases: TGTGCCAGCGGGTGGGGGATGGAGACCCAGTACTTC.

This clonotype was observed a few times. The V call is TRBV7-9, the J call TRBJ1-1; D not resolved. CDR1 and CDR2 (germline): SEHNR, FQNEAQ (reference sequence). V was trimmed by 5 bases and J by 3 bases, leaving 16 bases between them. CDR3 length equals 15 residues. CDR3 sequence: CASSPRPNTDTEAFF. DNA for the CDR3: TGTGCCAGCAGCCCAAGACCGAACACGGACACTGAAGCTTTCTTT.

This clonotype has ten or more counts. In DNA form, the CDR3 reads TGCAGCGTTCAAGTATCTGGGCCCTACGAGCAGTACTTC. Its translation is CSVQVSGPYEQYF. The chain employs TRBV29-1 and TRBJ2-7; D remains ambiguous. Germline V gives CDR1 SQVTM, CDR2 ANQGSEA. The CDR3 totals 13 residues. V lost 5 bases and J 2 bases, leaving 13 bases between the germline ends.

This clonotype has ten or more counts. The chain uses TRBV20-1 and TRBJ1-1; perhaps TRBD1 as D (5 bases). The CDR3 runs 15 residues. Per germline, CDR1 DFQATT and CDR2 SNEGSKA (reference sequence). Trimming shortened V by 6 bases and J by 5 bases, and 22 bases separated the two germline ends. CDR3 nucleotides: TGCAGTGCGGGGGGAACAACCGGCGGGCGTACTGAAGCTTTCTTT. Translated: CSAGGTTGGRTEAFF.

This clonotype was found many times. The chain carries TRBV11-2 and TRBJ1-1; D ambiguous. Trimming stripped 1 base from V and 1 base from J, with 4 bases between. The germline gives CDR1 SGHAT, CDR2 FQNNGV. This CDR3 region has 13 residues. CDR3 bases: TGTGCCAGCAGCTTAGTGGGGAACACTGAAGCTTTCTTT. Its protein is CASSLVGNTEAFF.

The genes are TRBV5-1 and TRBJ2-7; 7 positions agree with TRBD2. The CDR3 loop spans 14 amino acids. Germline V CDR1 and CDR2: SGHRS, YFSETQ. The V segment lost 6 bases and the J segment 6 bases; nucleotides outside the gene matches: 12. The chain's CDR3 is CASNLAESPFEQYF. CDR3 nucleotide sequence: TGCGCCAGCAACCTAGCGGAATCCCCCTTCGAGCAGTACTTC.

This clonotype was counted between two and nine times. The rearrangement joins TRBV6-2 or TRBV6-3 to TRBJ2-1, with a tentative D call TRBD2 (5 bases). V was pared by 5 bases and J by 6 bases, with 8 bases between. Germline V gene sequence: CDR1 MNHEY, CDR2 SVGEGT. CDR3 length: 12 residues. The CDR3 DNA follows: TGTGCCAGCAGTCGACGGGGCAATGAGCAGTTCTTC. As protein: CASSRRGNEQFF.

A few counts support this clonotype. The genes are TRBV29-1 and TRBJ1-2; unclear D gene. The CDR3 has 8 amino acids. Germline CDR1 reads SQVTM; CDR2 reads ANQGSEA. CDR3 DNA: TGCACCCCCAATGGCTACACCTTC. The encoded protein is CTPNGYTF.

The chain is built from TRBV7-9 and TRBJ2-2, with D maybe TRBD2 (6 bases). This CDR3 spans 15 amino acids. V was pared by 5 bases and J by 5 bases, with 15 bases between. CDR1 SEHNR and CDR2 FQNEAQ come from the germline V gene (reference sequence). CDR3 protein: CASSRGTGETGELFF. CDR3 in DNA: TGTGCCAGCAGCCGTGGGACGGGGGAAACCGGGGAGCTGTTTTTT.

This clonotype was detected only a few times. The chain is built from TRBV7-2 and TRBJ2-1; D possibly corresponds to TRBD1 (6 bases). The V end lost 0 bases, the J end lost 5 bases, and 14 bases lay between the germline ends. The germline CDR1 and CDR2 sequences are SGHTA and FQGNSA. The CDR3 has 16 amino acids. The CDR3 DNA reads TGTGCCAGCAGCTTAGCAGGGGGTAGTCCGCACAATGAGCAGTTCTTC. It encodes CASSLAGGSPHNEQFF.

The chain carries TRBV10-1 and TRBJ2-1; D is tentatively TRBD1 or TRBD2 (5 bases each). V shed 10 bases and J shed 7 bases, with 17 bases lying between them. This CDR3 has 13 amino acids. The germline CDR1 and CDR2 sequences are WNHNN and SYGVQD (reference sequence). The CDR3 nucleotides are TGCGCCACCCGGGACGTTATCGGGAATGAGCAGTTCTTC. Protein: CATRDVIGNEQFF.

The rearrangement joins TRBV2 to TRBJ2-2; D is unresolved. The germline V gene encodes CDR1 SNHLY and CDR2 FYNNEI. The CDR3 sequence is 13 residues long. Trimming left V 7 bases short and J 3 bases short, with 9 bases between. The CDR3 loop is CASMLDYTGELFF. The CDR3 DNA follows: TGTGCCAGCATGTTGGATTACACCGGGGAGCTGTTTTTT.

The gene calls are TRBV6-5 and TRBJ2-2; D possibly corresponds to TRBD1 (6 bases). The CDR3 is 17 amino acids. Germline V gene sequence: CDR1 MNHEY, CDR2 SVGAGI. Trimming pared 5 bases from V and 4 bases from J, leaving 20 bases between. The CDR3 is CASSQTGPGRGTGELFF. The CDR3 bases are TGTGCCAGCAGTCAGACAGGCCCTGGTCGGGGCACCGGGGAGCTGTTTTTT.

The chain is built from TRBV4-3 and TRBJ2-7; D ambiguous. This CDR3 has 13 amino acids. Trimming cost V 0 bases and J 5 bases, with 8 bases left between them. Per the germline V gene, CDR1 is LGHNA and CDR2 is YSLEER. CDR3 DNA: TGCGCCAGCAGCCAAGAAACTCGTCACGAGCAGTACTTC. Translated, it gives CASSQETRHEQYF.

The V call is TRBV20-1, the J call TRBJ1-6; no definite D call. CDR1 is DFQATT and CDR2 is SNEGSKA in the germline V gene (reference sequence). CDR3 size: 12 residues. Trimming pared 6 bases from V and 7 bases from J, leaving 10 bases between. The CDR3 loop is CSAFGDNSPLHF. In DNA form, the CDR3 reads TGCAGTGCATTTGGCGACAATTCACCCCTCCACTTT.

The chain uses TRBV6-1 and TRBJ1-2; possible D gene TRBD1, 5 bases. With 1 base removed from V and 3 bases from J, the gap between germline ends came to 9 bases. Per germline, CDR1 MNHNS and CDR2 SASEGT. CDR3 size: 14 residues. Written as DNA, the CDR3 is TGTGCCAGCAGTGAAGGGGGGAATTACTATGGCTACACCTTC. This gives the protein CASSEGGNYYGYTF.

The CDR3 nucleotides are TGTGCCAGCAGCGTAGAGGTCTGGGGTGGTGAGCAGTTCTTC. Amino acids: CASSVEVWGGEQFF. This chain uses TRBV9 with TRBJ2-1; D gene uncertain. The V end was cut by 0 bases, the J end by 9 bases, with 13 bases between. The CDR3 contains 14 residues. CDR1 is SGDLS, CDR2 YYNGEE, per germline.

This clonotype showed up just a few times. This chain joins TRBV24-1 and TRBJ2-5; 8 bases map to TRBD2. Trimming removed 6 bases from V and 4 bases from J; junction bases left unmatched: 6. CDR1 is KGHDR and CDR2 is SFDVKD in the germline V gene. The CDR3 covers 14 residues. CDR3 in amino acids: CATSLSGSIETQYF. CDR3 DNA sequence: TGTGCCACCAGTCTCAGCGGGAGTATAGAGACCCAGTACTTC.